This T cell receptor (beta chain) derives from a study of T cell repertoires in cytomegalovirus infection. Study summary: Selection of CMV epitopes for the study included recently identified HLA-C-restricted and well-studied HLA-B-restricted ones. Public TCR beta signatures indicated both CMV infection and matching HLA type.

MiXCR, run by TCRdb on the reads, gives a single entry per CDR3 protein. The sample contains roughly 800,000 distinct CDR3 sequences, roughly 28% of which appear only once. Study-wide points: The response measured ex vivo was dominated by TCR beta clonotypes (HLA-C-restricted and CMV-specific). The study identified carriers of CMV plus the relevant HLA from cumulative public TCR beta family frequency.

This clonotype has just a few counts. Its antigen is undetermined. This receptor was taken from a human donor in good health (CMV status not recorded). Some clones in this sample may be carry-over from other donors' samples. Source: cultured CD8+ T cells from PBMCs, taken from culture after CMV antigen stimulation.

DNA of the CDR3: TGCGCCAGCAGCCAAGACTGGGGCTCTTACAATGAGCAGTTCTTC. This translates into CASSQDWGSYNEQFF. The V gene is TRBV4-1, the J gene TRBJ2-1; a possible D gene is TRBD1 (5 bases). Germline V lookup: CDR1 MGHRA, CDR2 YSYEKL. Trimming stripped 0 bases from V and 4 bases from J, with 10 bases between. The CDR3 contains 15 residues.